Each of the 26 T cell receptor beta chains below was sequenced from the same sample in a study of tumor-infiltrating lymphocytes in primary liver carcinoma (dated by TCRdb to 2015 to 2018). Total RNA and DNA were co-extracted without cell sorting from approximately 20-30 mg of bulk tissue using the AllPrep DNA/RNA mini kit. The sequencer was an Illumina HiSeq 2500. Using a constant-region primer and ProtoScript II reverse transcriptase, TCRbeta-specific cDNA was reverse-transcribed from approximately 0.5 ug total RNA. The TCRbeta libraries were prepared through three rounds of nested multiplex PCR following a slightly modified ARM-PCR procedure. The first two PCR rounds used multiplex TRBV1-TRBV30 forward primers with a Cbeta reverse primer, each for about 11 cycles. TCRdb ran its own pipeline on the public reads, namely fastp trimming at Q25 and MiXCR clone calling, and kept in-frame beta chains. For every CDR3 protein sequence, its rows merge into one entry that carries the most common genes and DNA. The sample has approximately 190,000 distinct CDR3 sequences on record, 85% of them singletons. The ten largest clones take up around a sixth of the sample.

The sequenced sample consisted of tumor tissue from primary liver carcinoma. These receptor sequences come from a man in his forties or fifties with primary liver carcinoma and hepatitis B virus infection.

Of note for this clonotype: Germline is not matched at one junction end, which may reflect a read error. V is TRBV29-1 and J is TRBJ2-6; the D gene is possibly TRBD2 (6 bases). Germline CDR1 reads SQVTM; CDR2 reads ANQGSEA. This CDR3 has 14 residues. The CDR3 nucleotides read TGCAGCGTTGGGGTCCAAGGCGGGGCCATCGTCCTGACTTTC. It translates to CSVGVQGGAIVLTF.

A remark on this clonotype: The CDR3 carries no conserved terminal phenylalanine or tryptophan, so it likely arises from a read error. The rearrangement joins TRBV14 to TRBJ2-2; TRBD1 aligns across 7 bases. J gave up 6 bases and V 5 bases, and 6 bases lay outside the gene matches. Germline CDR1 SGHDN, CDR2 FVKESK. The CDR3 is made up of 14 amino acids. Here the CDR3 DNA reads TGTGCCAGCAGCACAAACCAGGGGGCCGGGGAGCTGTTTTCT. Its translation is CASSTNQGAGELFS.

This clonotype was seen a handful of times. V and J are TRBV5-4 and TRBJ1-1; 7 positions match TRBD1. CDR1 SGHNT and CDR2 YYREEE come from the germline V gene (reference sequence). The junction had 13 bases not matched to a gene; V was cut back by 4 bases and J by 4 bases. This CDR3 is built from 16 residues. The CDR3 nucleotides are TGTGCCAGCAGCCAAATTGGGACAGTGATGAGCACTGAAGCTTTCTTT. Residues: CASSQIGTVMSTEAFF. Full variable domain (remainder filled in from reference TRBV5-4 and TRBJ1-1): ETGVTQSPTHLIKTRGQQVTLRCSSQSGHNTVSWYQQALGQGPQFIFQYYREEENGRGNFPPRFSGLQFPNYSSELNVNALELDDSALYLCASSQIGTVMSTEAFFGQGTRLTVV.

On this clonotype: A read error may account for a junction end that differs from germline. The chain couples TRBV12-3 or TRBV12-4 to TRBJ2-7, with 10 bases matching TRBD1. CDR3 length equals 15 residues. For the CDR3, the DNA is TGTACCAGCAAACCGGGACAGGGGTTCTCCTACGAGCAGTGCTTC. This translates into CTSKPGQGFSYEQCF.

A note on this clonotype: One end of the junction fails to match germline, which may point to a read error. The rearrangement joins TRBV29-1 to TRBJ2-1; 8 bases map to TRBD2. Germline CDR1 SQVTM, CDR2 ANQGSEA. The CDR3 totals 15 residues. Here the CDR3 reads CSVEGETSAEYEHFF. CDR3 nucleotide sequence: TGCAGCGTCGAAGGGGAGACTAGCGCTGAGTATGAGCATTTCTTC.

About this clonotype: The CDR3 end shows no conserved phenylalanine or tryptophan, and so a read error is likely. This chain's CDR3 is CSVRPGQGFGEAFS. CDR3 nucleotides: TGCAGCGTGCGACCGGGACAAGGGTTTGGTGAAGCTTTCTCT. The chain recombines TRBV29-1 with TRBJ1-1; D is possibly TRBD1 (6 bases). CDR3 length equals 14 residues. V was clipped by 6 bases and J by 7 bases, with 21 bases between them. CDR1 is SQVTM, CDR2 ANQGSEA, per germline.

The chain links TRBV7-2 to TRBJ2-7, with 9 bases fitting TRBD2. This CDR3 comprises 16 residues. The germline CDR1 and CDR2 sequences are SGHTA and FQGNSA. After removal of 1 base from V and 2 bases from J, the junction contained 6 bases not matched to a gene. The CDR3 sequence is CASSLVGGREAYEQYF. CDR3 nucleotide sequence: TGTGCCAGCAGCTTAGTCGGCGGGAGGGAGGCCTACGAGCAGTACTTC.

The chain couples TRBV11-1 to TRBJ1-2, with D unclear. The germline V gene encodes CDR1 SGHAT and CDR2 FQDESV (reference sequence). V gave up 5 bases and J gave up 0 bases, with 19 bases separating them. The CDR3 sequence is 17 residues long. Here the CDR3 reads CASSRTGREIANYGYTF. The CDR3 region has the DNA TGTGCCAGCAGCCGAACCGGGAGAGAAATTGCTAACTATGGCTACACCTTC.

This clonotype came up many times. Here the CDR3 reads CASSQPGLPRGTEAFF. In DNA form, the CDR3 reads TGTGCCAGCAGCCAGCCGGGACTTCCAAGGGGCACTGAAGCTTTCTTT. V is TRBV7-9 and J is TRBJ1-1; tentative D call: TRBD1 (5 bases). V lost 5 bases to trimming and J lost 4 bases, with 20 bases between them. Germline loops: CDR1 SEHNR, CDR2 FQNEAQ (reference sequence). This CDR3 contains 16 residues.

For this clonotype: A junction boundary mismatches the germline segment, possibly from a read error. V and J are TRBV4-1 and TRBJ2-7; no firm D call. This CDR3 is built from 15 residues. Germline-derived CDR1 and CDR2 are MGHRA and YSYEKL. DNA of the CDR3: TGCGCCAACAGCCAAGTCCCAAGCAGCGCCTACGAGCAGTACTTC. Translated, it gives CANSQVPSSAYEQYF.

The chain couples TRBV5-5 to TRBJ2-1, with 10 nucleotides matching TRBD2. The J call may be in error: the DNA end matches TRBJ2-5 better. CDR1 and CDR2 (germline): SGHKS, YYEKEE (reference sequence). This CDR3 has 17 residues. CDR3 loop: CASSRALGLAGENDQYF. As DNA, the CDR3 is TGTGCCAGCAGCCGGGCTCTAGGCCTAGCGGGAGAAAATGACCAGTACTTC.

By sample share, this clonotype is medium-sized. V gene TRBV11-3 combines with J gene TRBJ2-1; tentative D call: TRBD2 (6 bases). This CDR3 contains 17 residues. Trimming took 1 base from V and 5 from J, leaving 18 bases between them. CDR1 is SGHNT, CDR2 YENEEA, per germline. Here the CDR3 reads CASSLGVPGLPHNEQFF. CDR3 DNA sequence: TGTGCCAGCAGCTTAGGCGTACCGGGACTCCCCCACAATGAGCAGTTCTTC.

As concerns this clonotype: Germline is not matched at one junction end, which may reflect a read error. V gene TRBV6-5 combines with J gene TRBJ2-7, with 10 bases aligning to TRBD2. Germline assignment: CDR1 MNHEY and CDR2 SVGAGI. The CDR3 runs to 14 residues. The CDR3 protein is CANSGTSAAYEQYF. The CDR3 nucleotides are TGTGCCAACAGTGGGACTAGCGCTGCTTACGAGCAGTACTTC.

Notes on this clonotype: The junction shows a germline mismatch at one end, possibly a read error. This CDR3 is CASNQSPRGSYGYTF. CDR3 DNA: TGCGCCAGCAACCAGAGTCCCAGGGGATCCTATGGCTATACCTTC. The rearrangement links TRBV4-3 to TRBJ1-2; maybe TRBD1 (6 bases). The CDR3 consists of 15 residues. Per germline, CDR1 LGHNA and CDR2 YSLEER.

Note on this clonotype: An end of the junction differs from the germline gene, which may be a read error. The rearrangement uses TRBV6-5 and TRBJ2-3; 7 bases line up with TRBD1. Germline V gives CDR1 MNHEY, CDR2 SVGAGI. The CDR3 totals 15 residues. In DNA, the CDR3 is TGTGCTAGCAGGGGAACAGGGGTAAAAACAGATACGCAGTATTTT. Protein sequence: CASRGTGVKTDTQYF.

Comment on this clonotype: At one of its ends the junction is not consistent with the germline gene, which may arise from a read error. This rearrangement joins TRBV27 to TRBJ2-1; tentative D call: TRBD1 (6 bases). The CDR3 is 15 residues long. Germline V gene sequence: CDR1 MNHEY, CDR2 SMNVEV (reference sequence). CDR3 sequence (DNA): TGTGCCATCAGTTTATCGAGGGACACTTACAATGAGCAGTTCTTC. Its translation: CAISLSRDTYNEQFF.

Details on this clonotype: The junction does not match germline at one end; this may be a read error. The rearrangement joins TRBV10-3 to TRBJ2-7; D perhaps matches TRBD2 (6 bases). Germline V gives CDR1 ENHRY, CDR2 SYGVKD. This CDR3 is 13 amino acids long. CDR3 DNA sequence: TGTGTCATCAGTGGGGCGGGGAAGCACGAGCAGAACTTC. Protein product: CVISGAGKHEQNF.

Comment on this clonotype: Without the conserved terminal phenylalanine or tryptophan, this CDR3 likely stems from a read error. Because the CDR3's place on the DNA is in doubt, the DNA is left out and the CDR3 is given as listed by TCRdb. The CDR3 reads CASSAGGAGANVMTI. The genes are TRBV6-2 or TRBV6-3 and TRBJ2-6; the table gives TRBD1 as D, unverified against the DNA. The CDR3 has 15 amino acids, counting both end residues. Germline CDR1 and CDR2: MNHEY and SVGEGT.

Notes on this clonotype: A read error may explain this, as a much larger clone is one base away. V usage is TRBV14 and J usage is TRBJ2-5; D is uncertain. The CDR3 is 12 amino acids. CDR1 is SGHDN, CDR2 FVKESK, per germline. The CDR3 reads CASNQALETQYF. DNA for the CDR3: TGTGCCAGCAACCAAGCTTTAGAGACCCAGTACTTC.

The gene calls are TRBV14 and TRBJ2-5; D possibly corresponds to TRBD1 (5 bases). Between the trimmed V and J ends, which lost 1 base and 5 bases, there was a span of 17 bases. CDR3 length equals 16 residues. Germline CDR1 SGHDN, CDR2 FVKESK. The CDR3 reads CASSQGTTTGRETQYF. The CDR3 DNA reads as TGTGCCAGCAGCCAAGGTACAACAACAGGTAGGGAGACCCAGTACTTC. Variable domain in full (rest from reference TRBV14 and TRBJ2-5): EAGVTQFPSHSVIEKGQTVTLRCDPISGHDNLYWYRRVMGKEIKFLLHFVKESKQDESGMPNNRFLAERTGGTYSTLKVQPAELEDSGVYFCASSQGTTTGRETQYFGPGTRLLVL.

This chain uses TRBV29-1 with TRBJ2-5; D is perhaps TRBD1 (6 bases). CDR1 and CDR2 (germline): SQVTM, ANQGSEA. The CDR3 spans 12 residues. Trimming stripped 8 bases from V and 7 bases from J, with 17 bases between. This CDR3 reads CSMPQGWATQYF. CDR3 nucleotides: TGCAGCATGCCACAGGGATGGGCGACCCAGTACTTC.

In the case of this clonotype: The conserved closing phenylalanine or tryptophan is absent in this CDR3, likely reflecting a read error. The rearrangement uses TRBV11-3 and TRBJ2-1, with 7 positions matching TRBD2. The CDR3 extends over 13 amino acids. Germline lookup yields CDR1 SGHNT and CDR2 YENEEA. The DNA of the CDR3 is TGTGCCAACAGCTCGGGAGGTAGCTGGAAGCAGTTCATC. This translates into CANSSGGSWKQFI.

The CDR3: CSVEDKTSGETQYF. The CDR3 bases are TGCAGCGTTGAAGATAAGACCAGTGGGGAGACCCAGTACTTC. The gene calls are TRBV29-1 and TRBJ2-5; D ambiguous. Trimming took off 0 bases at V and 5 bases at J, with 13 bases between the two ends. This CDR3 is built from 14 residues. CDR1 SQVTM and CDR2 ANQGSEA come from the germline V gene.

This clonotype was detected only once. The junction departs from the called germline gene at one end, perhaps through a read error. The chain joins TRBV29-1 to TRBJ2-4; perhaps TRBD1 as D (5 bases). This CDR3 has 12 residues. The germline CDR1 and CDR2 sequences are SQVTM and ANQGSEA. The CDR3 region has the DNA TGCAGCGTTGCGGACACCAATAACATTCAGAACTTC. This encodes CSVADTNNIQNF.

With regard to this clonotype: One end of the junction varies from germline; a read error may be responsible. The chain joins TRBV6-6 to TRBJ2-7; no firm D call. The germline CDR1 and CDR2 sequences are MNHNY and SVGAGI (reference sequence). The CDR3 consists of 14 residues. CDR3: CGSSYTGRFGEQYF. The CDR3 DNA is TGTGGCAGCAGTTACACTGGCAGGTTCGGCGAGCAGTACTTC.

Points on this clonotype: Because it lacks the conserved phenylalanine or tryptophan at the end, this CDR3 is likely a read error. The chain couples TRBV29-1 to TRBJ2-5, with 10 nucleotides matching TRBD1. Germline V gene sequence: CDR1 SQVTM, CDR2 ANQGSEA. The CDR3 consists of 13 residues. V shed 7 bases, J shed 4 bases, and the junction held 6 bases outside the gene matches. The CDR3 is CSGQGAQVETQYY. The CDR3 DNA follows: TGCAGCGGACAGGGGGCGCAAGTAGAGACCCAGTACTAT.